This passage covers 31 T cell receptor beta chains from one sample sequenced in a study of blood T cell repertoires in COVID-19. TCRdb's table, derived via immunoSEQ multiplex PCR, lists solely in-frame clones and lacks some. Of tens of thousands of clones listed, approximately 86% are singletons. Sequencing was done on a sample of peripheral blood. These receptors came from a woman aged 80 or over with active or convalescent COVID-19.

The chain employs TRBV2 and TRBJ1-1, with a possible D match to TRBD1 (6 bases). This CDR3 has 12 amino acids. Germline V lookup: CDR1 SNHLY, CDR2 FYNNEI. V was pared by 7 bases and J by 6 bases, with 12 bases between. The CDR3 protein is CASKDSSSEAFF. CDR3 DNA: TGTGCCAGCAAGGACAGTTCCTCTGAAGCTTTCTTT. Full variable domain (rest looked up from reference TRBV2 and TRBJ1-1): EPEVTQTPSHQVTQMGQEVILRCVPISNHLYFYWYRQILGQKVEFLVSFYNNEISEKSEIFDDQFSVERPDGSNFTLKIRSTKLEDSAMYFCASKDSSSEAFFGQGTRLTVV.

There are a few counts of this clone. The CDR3 is CATSTTANTEAFF. CDR3 DNA sequence: TGTGCCACCAGCACGACAGCGAACACTGAAGCTTTCTTT. This chain joins TRBV15 and TRBJ1-1; TRBD1 might be the D (5 bases). CDR3 size: 13 residues. Per germline, CDR1 LNHNV and CDR2 YYDKDF (reference sequence). V was cut by 4 bases and J by 1 base, with 7 bases left in between.

This chain links TRBV7-9 with TRBJ1-3; unclear D gene. This CDR3 region has 16 residues. Germline V CDR1 and CDR2: SEHNR, FQNEAQ (reference sequence). V lost 5 bases and J lost 0, with 14 bases in between. Here the CDR3 DNA reads TGTGCCAGCAGCGGATTGAGAGCTAGCTCTGGAAACACCATATATTTT. Translating it yields CASSGLRASSGNTIYF.

This rearrangement joins TRBV5-1 to TRBJ2-1, with 9 bases lining up with TRBD2. This CDR3 is 16 amino acids long. Germline trimming cut 4 bases from V and 8 bases from J; bases unmatched to any gene: 13. Germline V gene lookup returns CDR1 SGHRS and CDR2 YFSETQ. CDR3 coding DNA: TGCGCCAGCAGCCCCGCGCGGACTAGCGACAACGATGAGCAGTTCTTC. Its translation is CASSPARTSDNDEQFF.

The chain couples TRBV28 to TRBJ2-1; TRBD1 matches at 8 bases. The CDR3 has 15 amino acids. CDR1 MDHEN and CDR2 SYDVKM come from the germline V gene. V trimming: 6 bases; J trimming: 4 bases; junction bases outside the gene matches: 8. Here the CDR3 reads CASSPGTGPYNEQFF. Written as DNA, the CDR3 is TGTGCCAGCAGCCCCGGGACAGGCCCTTACAATGAGCAGTTCTTC.

This clone showed up just once. CDR3 DNA: TGTGCCAGCAGCCATAGAAACACAGGGGCCGATATTTATGGCTACACCTTC. Residues: CASSHRNTGADIYGYTF. The chain combines TRBV3-1 (or the pseudogene TRBV3-2) with TRBJ1-2, with 7 bases matching TRBD1. Looked up from germline, CDR1 is LGHDT and CDR2 is YNNKEL (reference sequence). This CDR3 has 17 amino acids. V dropped 3 bases and J dropped 5; count of bases not matched to a gene: 15.

This chain connects TRBV3-1 (or the pseudogene TRBV3-2) to TRBJ1-5; maybe TRBD1 (6 bases). Trimming stripped 5 bases from V and 7 bases from J, with 12 bases between. Germline V gene sequence: CDR1 LGHDT, CDR2 YNNKEL (reference sequence). The CDR3 contains 13 residues. The CDR3 is CASSSRGEQPQHF. In DNA, the CDR3 is TGTGCCAGCAGCTCCAGGGGAGAACAGCCCCAGCATTTT.

CDR3 region: CASSQEGKGLNYGYTF. In nucleotides, the CDR3 is TGTGCCAGCAGCCAAGAAGGGAAGGGGCTGAACTATGGCTACACCTTC. This chain connects TRBV3-1 (or the pseudogene TRBV3-2) to TRBJ1-2, with a weak D call TRBD1 (5 bases). Looked up from germline, CDR1 is LGHDT and CDR2 is YNNKEL (reference sequence). The CDR3 is made up of 16 amino acids. V lost 0 bases to trimming and J lost 2 bases, with 13 bases between them.

The V call is TRBV7-9, the J call TRBJ2-2; the D gene is possibly TRBD2 (5 bases). V shed 3 bases and J shed 6 bases, with 20 bases lying between them. The CDR3 extends over 17 amino acids. Germline CDR1 and CDR2: SEHNR and FQNEAQ (reference sequence). DNA for the CDR3: TGTGCCAGCAGCTTTTCTGCAGGCCGGGGATTCGCCGGGGAGCTGTTTTTT. As protein: CASSFSAGRGFAGELFF.

The chain has TRBV5-1 and TRBJ1-2; 8 bases are a match to TRBD1. The CDR3 is 14 amino acids. Trimming cost V 1 base and J 4 bases; bases outside gene matches: 3. Looked up from germline, CDR1 is SGHRS and CDR2 is YFSETQ. CDR3 coding DNA: TGCGCCAGCAGCTTGACAGGGGGTTCCTATGGCTACACCTTC. Encoded protein: CASSLTGGSYGYTF.

This clone has only one observation. The V call is TRBV7-3, the J call TRBJ2-1; 7 positions match TRBD1. With 2 bases clipped from V and 9 bases from J, the junction kept 10 bases outside the gene matches. This CDR3 is built from 15 residues. Germline CDR1 reads SGHTA; CDR2 reads FQGTGA. CDR3 sequence reads: CASSLSTTGVGEQFF. Written as DNA, the CDR3 is TGTGCCAGCAGCTTATCCACAACAGGGGTCGGTGAGCAGTTCTTC.

This clone has a single count. The gene calls are TRBV20-1 and TRBJ2-3, with D tentatively TRBD2 (7 bases). Germline V lookup: CDR1 DFQATT, CDR2 SNEGSKA (reference sequence). The V end lost 3 bases, the J end lost 3 bases, and 28 bases lay between the germline ends. The length of the CDR3 is 19 residues. CDR3 in amino acids: CSASNSRGGGPLSTDTQYF. The CDR3 coding sequence is TGCAGTGCTAGTAATTCTCGCGGCGGGGGCCCATTGTCGACAGATACGCAGTATTTT.

The chain uses TRBV19 and TRBJ1-5; 7 nucleotides agree with TRBD1. The trim removed 5 bases at V and 9 bases at J, leaving 22 bases unmatched. This CDR3 has 18 residues. Germline loops: CDR1 LNHDA, CDR2 SQIVND (reference sequence). DNA of the CDR3: TGTGCCAGTAGTGTCTACCTGACTAGGACAGGCACGCGGGGGCCCCAGCATTTT. This encodes CASSVYLTRTGTRGPQHF.

This rearrangement joins TRBV7-2 to TRBJ1-1, with TRBD1 identical over 12 bases. Trimming at V came to 4 bases and at J to 11 bases, leaving 5 bases not matched to a gene. The CDR3 loop spans 13 amino acids. Germline assignment: CDR1 SGHTA and CDR2 FQGNSA. DNA for the CDR3: TGTGCCAGCAGCTCCGGGACAGGGGGCGCGGCTTTCTTT. Amino acid sequence: CASSSGTGGAAFF.

CDR3: CASRSGPTNEKLFF. The CDR3 nucleotides read TGTGCCAGCAGGTCAGGCCCAACTAATGAAAAACTGTTTTTT. This rearrangement joins TRBV6-6 to TRBJ1-4; D is ambiguous. Trimming shortened V by 6 bases and J by 0 bases, and 8 bases separated the two germline ends. This CDR3 is 14 amino acids long. Germline CDR1 MNHNY, CDR2 SVGAGI (reference sequence).

In DNA, the CDR3 is TGTGCCAGCAGCCGGAGAGGGTACAGGGTTTCGGCCAAAAACATTCAGTACTTC. It codes for CASSRRGYRVSAKNIQYF. This chain links TRBV11-3 with TRBJ2-4; weak D call: TRBD1 (6 bases). Germline CDR1 reads SGHNT; CDR2 reads YENEEA. The CDR3 has 18 residues. Trimming shortened V by 5 bases and J by 1 base, and 21 bases separated the two germline ends.

This rearrangement joins TRBV20-1 to TRBJ1-6, with a weak D call TRBD1 (5 bases). The germline gives CDR1 DFQATT, CDR2 SNEGSKA (reference sequence). Trimming left V 2 bases short and J 14 bases short, with 10 bases between. This CDR3 is 11 amino acids long. For the CDR3, the DNA is TGCAGTGCTAGAACCGGAGGGGCCCTCCACTTT. The encoded protein is CSARTGGALHF.

The chain has TRBV19 and TRBJ1-4; 10 bases are a match to TRBD1. With V trimmed by 5 bases and J by 10 bases, 10 bases remained unmatched. Per the germline V gene, CDR1 is LNHDA and CDR2 is SQIVND (reference sequence). The CDR3 is 15 amino acids. CDR3 residues: CASSGGGTGDGKLFF. In nucleotides, the CDR3 is TGTGCCAGTAGTGGCGGCGGGACAGGGGACGGAAAACTGTTTTTT.

The V call is TRBV13, the J call TRBJ2-1; 13 bases align to TRBD2. This CDR3 spans 15 amino acids. V lost 4 bases and J lost 10; bases outside the gene matches: 7. The germline V gene has CDR1 PRHDT and CDR2 FYEKMQ (reference sequence). The CDR3 nucleotides read TGTGCCAGCAGCTCCGGGACTAGCGGGACTAACGAGCAGTTCTTC. Residues: CASSSGTSGTNEQFF. The variable domain in full, with the rest retrieved from reference TRBV13 and TRBJ2-1, is AAGVIQSPRHLIKEKRETATLKCYPIPRHDTVYWYQQGPGQDPQFLISFYEKMQSDKGSIPDRFSAQQFSDYHSELNMSSLELGDSALYFCASSSGTSGTNEQFFGPGTRLTVL.

The CDR3 protein is CASGLTDLGEKLFF. CDR3 in DNA: TGTGCCAGTGGATTGACTGACCTGGGTGAAAAACTGTTTTTT. The V call is TRBV19, the J call TRBJ1-4; D ambiguous. Germline lookup yields CDR1 LNHDA and CDR2 SQIVND (reference sequence). The CDR3 has 14 residues. The V gene lost 8 bases and the J gene lost 7 bases, with 17 bases spanning the gap.

V and J are TRBV28 and TRBJ2-2; a weak D match, TRBD1 (6 bases). Germline V gene sequence: CDR1 MDHEN, CDR2 SYDVKM. Trimming took off 9 bases at V and 1 base at J, with 12 bases between the two ends. CDR3 length: 14 residues. The CDR3 nucleotides are TGTGCCAGTACCGGGACAATGAACACCGGGGAGCTGTTTTTT. Translated, it gives CASTGTMNTGELFF. Looking up the rest from reference TRBV28 and TRBJ2-2 gives the full variable domain: DVKVTQSSRYLVKRTGEKVFLECVQDMDHENMFWYRQDPGLGLRLIYFSYDVKMKEKGDIPEGYSVSREKKERFSLILESASTNQTSMYLCASTGTMNTGELFFGEGSRLTVL.

This clone was found once. The rearrangement links TRBV13 to TRBJ2-7; 8 nucleotides line up with TRBD1. The length of the CDR3 is 15 residues. V gave up 2 bases and J gave up 4 bases; unmatched junction bases: 7. CDR1 and CDR2 from the germline V gene are PRHDT and FYEKMQ (reference sequence). Written as DNA, the CDR3 is TGTGCCAGCAGCTTATTCCCGGGACAGGAATACGAGCAGTACTTC. Translating gives CASSLFPGQEYEQYF.

The V call is TRBV7-3, the J call TRBJ2-2, with TRBD2 as a possible D gene (5 bases). Deletions cut 6 bases from V and 7 bases from J, with 12 bases between. In germline, CDR1 is SGHTA, CDR2 FQGTGA. This CDR3 spans 13 amino acids. This CDR3 reads CASSSGLLGELFF. CDR3 nucleotide sequence: TGTGCCAGCAGTTCCGGACTCCTCGGGGAGCTGTTTTTT. Filled out from reference TRBV7-3 and TRBJ2-2, the complete variable domain reads GAGVSQTPSNKVTEKGKYVELRCDPISGHTALYWYRQSLGQGPEFLIYFQGTGAADDSGLPNDRFFAVRPEGSVSTLKIQRTERGDSAVYLCASSSGLLGELFFGEGSRLTVL.

The V and J genes are TRBV7-3 and TRBJ1-2; possibly TRBD1 for D (6 bases). CDR3 size: 14 residues. Germline loops: CDR1 SGHTA, CDR2 FQGTGA. Trimming took off 5 bases at V and 1 base at J, with 11 bases between the two ends. The CDR3 region has the DNA TGTGCCAGCAGCCAGGGGTGGATTAACTATGGCTACACCTTC. Translation: CASSQGWINYGYTF.

This chain joins TRBV6-1 and TRBJ2-5; 8 bases line up with TRBD2. Germline assignment: CDR1 MNHNS and CDR2 SASEGT. The CDR3 contains 15 residues. Unmatched junction bases numbered 6, after V lost 1 base and J lost 5 bases. CDR3 DNA sequence: TGTGCCAGCAGTGAAGTAACGGGGGGGCCGGAGACCCAGTACTTC. This translates into CASSEVTGGPETQYF.

V usage is TRBV5-1 and J usage is TRBJ2-2; TRBD1 matches 10 bases. V lost 4 bases to trimming and J lost 6 bases; unmatched junction nucleotides: 9. The CDR3 is 16 residues long. Germline CDR1 and CDR2: SGHRS and YFSETQ. The CDR3 DNA sequence: TGCGCCAGCAGCACCGGGACAGGGGAATTTGCCGGGGAGCTGTTTTTT. As protein: CASSTGTGEFAGELFF.

The sample holds a few counts of this clone. DNA of the CDR3: TGTGCCTGGAGTGTAATCGGAGCTACGCGGACCGGGGAGCTGTTTTTT. It codes for CAWSVIGATRTGELFF. This chain joins TRBV30 and TRBJ2-2, with D unclear. Looked up from germline, CDR1 is GTSNPN and CDR2 is SVGIG (reference sequence). This CDR3 is built from 16 residues. Trimming took 0 bases from V and 5 from J, leaving 16 bases between them.

This chain connects TRBV5-1 to TRBJ1-3; no definite D call. The CDR3 extends over 15 amino acids. With 0 bases removed from V and 2 bases from J, the gap between germline ends came to 9 bases. Germline assignment: CDR1 SGHRS and CDR2 YFSETQ. The CDR3 spells CASSLVAGTGNTIYF. The CDR3 DNA reads TGCGCCAGCAGCTTGGTGGCGGGGACTGGAAACACCATATATTTT.

V usage is TRBV9 and J usage is TRBJ1-1; weak D call: TRBD1 (6 bases). Trimming stripped 4 bases from V and 4 bases from J, with 20 bases between. There are 16 residues in the CDR3. Germline lookup yields CDR1 SGDLS and CDR2 YYNGEE. CDR3 loop: CASSMIARGSGTEAFF. As DNA, the CDR3 is TGTGCCAGCAGCATGATCGCCAGGGGAAGCGGCACTGAAGCTTTCTTT.

CDR3 sequence: CASMNGQGDEKLFF. In DNA form, the CDR3 reads TGTGCCAGCATGAACGGCCAGGGGGATGAAAAACTGTTTTTT. The genes are TRBV6-6 and TRBJ1-4; 7 bases map to TRBD1. CDR1 is MNHNY, CDR2 SVGAGI, per germline (reference sequence). This CDR3 contains 14 residues. V was clipped by 7 bases and J by 6 bases; unmatched bases: 8.

This chain joins TRBV19 and TRBJ1-1; TRBD1 is a possible D gene (6 bases). Germline V gene lookup returns CDR1 LNHDA and CDR2 SQIVND (reference sequence). The CDR3 sequence is 14 residues long. Between the trimmed V and J ends, which lost 3 bases and 1 base, there was a span of 9 bases. CDR3 nucleotides: TGTGCCAGTAGTATCGGACAGAGGAACACTGAAGCTTTCTTT. Its translation: CASSIGQRNTEAFF.